This T cell receptor (beta chain) was identified during a study of CD8 T cells in ankylosing spondylitis. Study conclusions and caveats: From matched ankylosing spondylitis synovial fluid, disease-linked clones were reportedly recovered at significantly enriched levels. One TCR beta motif, made up of roughly eight highly homologous variants, appeared characteristic of ankylosing spondylitis blood.

Molecular-barcoded quantitative 5'-RACE produced these TCR beta libraries. TCRdb re-analysed the 5' RACE reads in MiXCR, keeping a single row per CDR3 protein. In the table there are about 92,000 distinct CDR3 sequences, about 9.1% of which are singletons. Worth noting for this clonotype: The antigen is unknown.

The CDR3 sequence is 14 residues long. The V end lost 0 bases, the J end lost 1 base, and 6 bases lay between the germline ends. From germline, CDR1 is MNHEY and CDR2 SMNVEV (reference sequence). The genes are TRBV27 and TRBJ1-2, with no clear D. The TCR comes from a male donor with ankylosing spondylitis or in good health (not recorded which). Sequenced material: blood, either unsorted or a sorted T cell fraction (not recorded which). CDR3 in amino acids: CASSLSVYNYGYTF. The CDR3 DNA follows: TGTGCCAGCAGTTTATCAGTCTATAACTATGGCTACACCTTC.